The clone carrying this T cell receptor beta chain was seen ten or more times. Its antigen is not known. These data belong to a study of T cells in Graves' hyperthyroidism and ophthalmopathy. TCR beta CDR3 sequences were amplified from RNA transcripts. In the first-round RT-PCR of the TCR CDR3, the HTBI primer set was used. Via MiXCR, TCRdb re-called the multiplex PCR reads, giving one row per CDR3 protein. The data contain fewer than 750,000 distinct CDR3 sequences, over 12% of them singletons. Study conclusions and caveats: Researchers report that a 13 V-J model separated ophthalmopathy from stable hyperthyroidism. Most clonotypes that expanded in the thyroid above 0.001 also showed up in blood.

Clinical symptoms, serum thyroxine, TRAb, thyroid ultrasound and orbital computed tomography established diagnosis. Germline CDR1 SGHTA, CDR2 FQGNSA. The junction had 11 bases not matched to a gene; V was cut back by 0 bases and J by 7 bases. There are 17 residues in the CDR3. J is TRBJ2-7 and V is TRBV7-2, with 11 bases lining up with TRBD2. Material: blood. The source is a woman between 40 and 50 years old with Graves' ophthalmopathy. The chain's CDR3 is CASSLASLAGGLGEQYF. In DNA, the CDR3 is TGTGCCAGCAGCTTAGCGTCCCTAGCGGGAGGTCTAGGGGAGCAGTACTTC.